The rows below give T cell receptor beta chains drawn from one sample of a study of human T cells and chemical hapten exposure. Each CDR3 protein is one row after TCRdb ran MiXCR on the RACE reads. Among fewer than 300,000 distinct CDR3 sequences listed, 7.5% to 10% were seen once. Sample: whole blood, taken in connection with sensitization to the hapten diphenylcyclopropenone (DPC). These receptors came from a woman between 40 and 50 years old with alopecia areata. Some clones in this sample may be carry-over from other donors' samples. CDR3s include the opening cysteine and the closing phenylalanine or tryptophan. The order of the fields is V gene, D gene, J gene, clone size, CDR3 protein, CDR3 DNA. The D gene is left open where the match is weak. Not every row has a clone size; where given, it reads once, few, many or a size class.

TRBV28	TRBD1	TRBJ1-6	few	CASDPLRDRGLEF	TGTGCCAGCGACCCGTTACGGGACAGGGGGCTCGAGTTT
TRBV7-2	TRBD1	TRBJ1-5	many	CASSLTGTGSQPQHF	TGTGCCAGCAGCTTGACCGGGACAGGGAGTCAGCCCCAGCATTTT
TRBV21-1	.	TRBJ2-5	.	CASSYLGQAKETQYF	TGTGCCAGCAGCTACTTGGGACAGGCAAAAGAGACCCAGTACTTC
TRBV28	.	TRBJ1-1	.	CASRDGIMNTEAFF	TGTGCCAGCCGTGACGGAATCATGAACACTGAAGCTTTCTTT
TRBV5-1	TRBD1	TRBJ1-1	few	CASSSRQGPYLNTEAFF	TGCGCCAGCAGCTCGCGACAGGGTCCGTACTTGAACACTGAAGCTTTCTTT
TRBV4-3	.	TRBJ1-1	many	CASSQDGGGTEAFF	TGCGCCAGCAGCCAAGATGGGGGAGGCACTGAAGCTTTCTTT
TRBV7-3	.	TRBJ2-2	few	CASSLNAQFTGELFF	TGTGCCAGCAGCCTCAATGCCCAGTTCACCGGGGAGCTGTTTTTT
TRBV6-6	.	TRBJ2-2	.	CASSRSRGELFF	TGTGCCAGCAGCCGTAGCCGAGGAGAGCTGTTTTTT
TRBV20-1	.	TRBJ2-2	.	CSALRTTATGELFF	TGCAGTGCCCTCCGAACGACAGCCACCGGGGAGCTGTTTTTT
TRBV10-3	.	TRBJ2-1	few	CATGYRGSYNEQFF	TGTGCCACCGGGTATCGGGGCTCCTACAATGAGCAGTTCTTC
TRBV29-1	.	TRBJ1-6	many	CSVEIGVNSPLHF	TGCAGCGTTGAGATCGGCGTCAATTCACCCCTCCACTTT
TRBV2	TRBD1	TRBJ1-2	many	CASSEDLGRDSF	TGTGCCAGCAGTGAAGATCTAGGCCGGGACAGCTTC
TRBV24-1	TRBD2	TRBJ2-2	few	CATSDTPSGRRELFF	TGTGCCACCAGTGATACCCCTAGCGGGAGGCGGGAGCTGTTTTTT
TRBV7-2	TRBD2	TRBJ2-1	few	CASRTSGSTWNEQFF	TGTGCCAGCAGGACTAGCGGGAGCACGTGGAATGAGCAGTTCTTC
TRBV5-6	.	TRBJ2-5	.	CASSLALGPHSQETQYF	TGTGCCAGCAGCTTGGCCCTGGGGCCACACTCCCAAGAGACCCAGTACTTC
TRBV6-2/TRBV6-3	.	TRBJ2-1	.	CASSSHMAGRNEQFF	TGTGCCAGCAGTTCCCATATGGCAGGGAGGAATGAGCAGTTCTTC
TRBV7-2	.	TRBJ2-3	.	CASSRSTSTDTQYF	TGTGCCAGCAGCCGATCCACTAGCACAGATACGCAGTATTTT
TRBV28	.	TRBJ1-2	.	CASSLRQAHGYTF	TGTGCCAGCAGTTTGAGACAGGCGCATGGCTACACCTTC
TRBV7-2	.	TRBJ1-4	.	CASSLAASQTNEKLFF	TGTGCCAGCAGCTTGGCTGCTTCGCAGACTAATGAAAAACTGTTTTTT